This record looks at one T cell receptor (beta chain) sequence and its context. CDR1 and CDR2 (germline): KGHSH, LQKENI. Trimming left V 6 bases short and J 1 base short, with 14 bases between. CDR3 length: 15 residues. Clones were read by immunoSEQ multiplex PCR, and TCRdb kept only the in-frame ones, dropping some. The data show some 270,000 clones, with approximately 89% seen just once and around 2.8% held by the top ten. Everyone who took part was about 18 to 90 years old, and they came from about two dozen US areas. Clinical history reported by participants formed the basis on which cohorts were assigned. No more than 2 weeks before study entry, exposed participants had met a case of COVID-19. The record originates from a study of blood T cell repertoires in COVID-19.

The chain combines TRBV18 with TRBJ2-3; D perhaps matches TRBD1 (6 bases). The specimen sequenced was PBMCs or T cells enriched from blood (not recorded which). This clonotype was sampled from a man in his forties who had been exposed to COVID-19. Here the CDR3 DNA reads TGTGCCAGCTCGCCTTACAGGGATGGCACAGATACGCAGTATTTT. This translates into CASSPYRDGTDTQYF.